These 20 T cell receptor beta chains share one sample of origin, sequenced in a study of blood T cell repertoires in COVID-19. Here immunoSEQ multiplex PCR was the method, and the copy in TCRdb shows in-frame clones only, minus some. The repertoire has about 440,000 clones, about 91% of them found once; the top ten carry roughly an eighth. Material: peripheral blood. The receptors were gathered from a woman between 45 and 60 years old with COVID-19, enrolled during active disease.

The chain links TRBV19 to TRBJ1-1; TRBD1 is a possible D gene (6 bases). Germline CDR1 and CDR2: LNHDA and SQIVND (reference sequence). V lost 8 bases and J 11 bases, leaving 24 bases between the germline ends. The CDR3 contains 14 residues. Written as DNA, the CDR3 is TGTGCCAGTGGACCGATCGACAGGCCCAAGGGGGCTTTCTTT. It is translated as CASGPIDRPKGAFF. The full variable domain, in which reference TRBV19 and TRBJ1-1 provide the parts outside the CDR3, is DGGITQSPKYLFRKEGQNVTLSCEQNLNHDAMYWYRQDPGQGLRLIYYSQIVNDFQKGDIAEGYSVSREKKESFPLTVTSAQKNPTAFYLCASGPIDRPKGAFFGQGTRLTVV.

This clone was seen only once. The V gene is TRBV9, the J gene TRBJ2-3, with 8 bases identical to TRBD2. The CDR3 runs to 17 residues. Germline lookup yields CDR1 SGDLS and CDR2 YYNGEE. The V and J ends lost 0 bases and 4 bases, in that order; junction bases with no gene match: 10. The CDR3 reads CASSVGLAGGFADTQYF. CDR3 in DNA: TGTGCCAGCAGCGTAGGGTTGGCGGGGGGTTTTGCAGATACGCAGTATTTT.

This rearrangement joins TRBV2 to TRBJ2-7; a weak D match, TRBD2 (6 bases). Germline V gene sequence: CDR1 SNHLY, CDR2 FYNNEI. V was cut by 5 bases and J by 6 bases, with 23 bases left in between. The CDR3 runs 16 residues. The CDR3: CASSPRTGLRFAEQYF. The CDR3 DNA sequence: TGTGCCAGCAGTCCCCGGACGGGACTCCGATTCGCCGAGCAGTACTTC.

The chain uses TRBV9 and TRBJ2-1, with D perhaps matching TRBD2 (6 bases). CDR3 size: 15 residues. Trimming left V 2 bases short and J 4 bases short, with 13 bases between. Germline V gene lookup returns CDR1 SGDLS and CDR2 YYNGEE. The CDR3 DNA is TGTGCCAGCAGCGTCCCGGGCGGGGCGTACAATGAGCAGTTCTTC. This translates into CASSVPGGAYNEQFF.

This clone came up many times. Other DNA sequences in this specimen translate into the identical CDR3. This CDR3 reads CASSRNRGYEQYF. Written as DNA, the CDR3 is TGTGCCAGCAGCCGCAACAGGGGCTACGAGCAGTACTTC. This rearrangement joins TRBV12-3 or TRBV12-4 to TRBJ2-7, with 7 bases fitting TRBD1. V lost 6 bases, J lost 3 bases, and 5 bases stayed unmatched. This CDR3 region has 13 residues.

A word on this clone: Other DNA sequences in this sample translate to the same CDR3. The chain uses TRBV6-1 and TRBJ1-1, with unresolved D. This CDR3 is built from 13 residues. V was shortened by 2 bases and J by 3 bases, with 7 bases between the two germline ends. Germline V gene lookup returns CDR1 MNHNS and CDR2 SASEGT. CDR3 sequence: CASSESGDTEAFF. CDR3 coding DNA: TGTGCCAGCAGTGAAAGCGGCGACACTGAAGCTTTCTTT.

The chain combines TRBV2 with TRBJ1-4, with D possibly being TRBD1 (5 bases). The CDR3 loop spans 17 amino acids. V was shortened by 4 bases and J by 3 bases, with 18 bases between the two germline ends. CDR1 is SNHLY and CDR2 is FYNNEI in the germline V gene. The CDR3 DNA follows: TGTGCCAGCAGTGGATGGGACCCCGGGAGGGCTAATGAAAAACTGTTTTTT. Translation: CASSGWDPGRANEKLFF.

V is TRBV5-4 and J is TRBJ2-1; 8 bases agree with TRBD2. Germline loops: CDR1 SGHNT, CDR2 YYREEE (reference sequence). The CDR3 has 16 residues. The junction had 11 bases not matched to a gene; V was cut back by 3 bases and J by 6 bases. The CDR3 bases are TGTGCCAGCAGCTCATTGACTAGCGTCCCATTCAATGAGCAGTTCTTC. Protein product: CASSSLTSVPFNEQFF.

The gene calls are TRBV6-1 and TRBJ2-4; D ambiguous. This CDR3 comprises 14 residues. CDR1 MNHNS and CDR2 SASEGT come from the germline V gene. Deletions cut 0 bases from V and 9 bases from J, with 12 bases between. The CDR3 spells CASSEAAVEAIQYF. The CDR3 DNA follows: TGTGCCAGCAGTGAAGCCGCGGTCGAGGCCATTCAGTACTTC.

The rearrangement links TRBV19 to TRBJ1-5; 10 positions match TRBD1. V lost 6 bases and J lost 6; bases outside the gene matches: 11. This CDR3 contains 16 residues. Germline V gene data show CDR1 as LNHDA and CDR2 as SQIVND (reference sequence). The CDR3 here is CASSQDRGVSVQPQHF. For the CDR3, the DNA is TGTGCCAGTAGCCAGGACAGGGGGGTTTCGGTTCAGCCCCAGCATTTT.

V gene TRBV3-1 (or the pseudogene TRBV3-2) combines with J gene TRBJ2-2, with TRBD2 as a possible D gene (5 bases). The CDR3 runs 14 residues. Germline CDR1 is LGHDT and CDR2 is YNNKEL (reference sequence). Trimming removed 6 bases from V and 7 bases from J, with 15 bases in between. CDR3 residues: CASRQLDQGGELFF. The CDR3 nucleotides read TGTGCCAGCAGACAACTAGACCAAGGCGGGGAGCTGTTTTTT.

The rearrangement uses TRBV11-2 and TRBJ2-5; D uncertain. The ends were cut back, 0 bases at V and 3 bases at J, with 11 bases in the middle. Germline CDR1 and CDR2: SGHAT and FQNNGV. The CDR3 is 15 residues long. The CDR3 reads CASSLEWQQEETQYF. DNA of the CDR3: TGTGCCAGCAGCTTAGAATGGCAGCAGGAAGAGACCCAGTACTTC.

V and J are TRBV5-1 and TRBJ1-6; a possible D gene is TRBD1 (5 bases). This CDR3 has 14 residues. The germline V gene has CDR1 SGHRS and CDR2 YFSETQ. V shed 0 bases and J shed 8 bases, with 9 bases lying between them. Here the CDR3 DNA reads TGCGCCAGCAGCTTGGACACCAGGGATTCACCCCTCCACTTT. Its protein is CASSLDTRDSPLHF. The variable domain in full, completed from reference TRBV5-1 and TRBJ1-6, reads KAGVTQTPRYLIKTRGQQVTLSCSPISGHRSVSWYQQTPGQGLQFLFEYFSETQRNKGNFPGRFSGRQFSNSRSEMNVSTLELGDSALYLCASSLDTRDSPLHFGNGTRLTVT.

J is TRBJ2-7 and V is TRBV4-1, with D possibly matching TRBD2 (7 bases). The germline gives CDR1 MGHRA, CDR2 YSYEKL. The CDR3 runs to 15 residues. The V and J ends lost 1 base and 7 bases respectively, with 17 bases between them. Here the CDR3 DNA reads TGCGCCAGCAGCCAAGCGGGGGGCGATACCAGGGAGCAGTACTTC. Residues: CASSQAGGDTREQYF.

The chain joins TRBV6-5 to TRBJ2-7, with D unclear. Looked up from germline, CDR1 is MNHEY and CDR2 is SVGAGI. The V and J ends lost 6 bases and 6 bases respectively, with 18 bases between them. The length of the CDR3 is 14 residues. The CDR3 here is CASSRSWFGSEQYF. CDR3 DNA: TGTGCCAGCAGCCGTTCGTGGTTTGGTAGCGAGCAGTACTTC.

This chain links TRBV3-1 (or the pseudogene TRBV3-2) with TRBJ2-1, with 11 bases that match TRBD1. The germline CDR1 and CDR2 sequences are LGHDT and YNNKEL (reference sequence). The CDR3 length is 17 residues. V lost 0 bases, J lost 2 bases, and 3 bases stayed unmatched. The chain's CDR3 is CASSQDRGQGAYNEQFF. The CDR3 DNA is TGTGCCAGCAGCCAAGATCGGGGACAGGGGGCCTACAATGAGCAGTTCTTC.

J is TRBJ1-6 and V is TRBV27; 9 positions match TRBD1. From germline, CDR1 is MNHEY and CDR2 SMNVEV (reference sequence). The CDR3 consists of 16 residues. The V and J ends lost 0 bases and 10 bases, in that order; junction bases with no gene match: 7. The CDR3 here is CASSLSAGTGSSPLHF. The CDR3 bases are TGTGCCAGCAGTTTATCGGCCGGGACAGGGAGCTCACCCCTCCACTTT.

The table lists this clone with a count of one. CDR3 protein: CASSQATLAGGPHEQFF. The CDR3 nucleotides are TGTGCCAGCAGCCAAGCCACTCTAGCGGGGGGGCCACACGAGCAGTTCTTC. The chain employs TRBV4-2 and TRBJ2-1, with 12 positions matching TRBD2. Per germline, CDR1 LGHNA and CDR2 YNFKEQ. The CDR3 sequence is 17 residues long. V gave up 1 base and J gave up 10 bases; unmatched junction bases: 11.

The chain carries TRBV19 and TRBJ2-1; TRBD1 aligns across 9 bases. Unmatched junction bases numbered 3, after V lost 5 bases and J lost 4 bases. Germline loops: CDR1 LNHDA, CDR2 SQIVND (reference sequence). The CDR3 covers 14 residues. CDR3 nucleotides: TGTGCCAGTAGTGGGGGACAGGGATACAATGAGCAGTTCTTC. This gives the protein CASSGGQGYNEQFF.

CDR3 loop: CASSEWRGQDEKLFF. CDR3 coding DNA: TGTGCCAGCAGTGAATGGAGGGGGCAGGATGAAAAACTGTTTTTT. This chain connects TRBV25-1 to TRBJ1-4; 7 bases align to TRBD1. CDR3 length equals 15 residues. The ends lost 1 base at V and 6 bases at J; junction bases unmatched: 5. Germline CDR1 is MGHDK and CDR2 is SYGVNS.